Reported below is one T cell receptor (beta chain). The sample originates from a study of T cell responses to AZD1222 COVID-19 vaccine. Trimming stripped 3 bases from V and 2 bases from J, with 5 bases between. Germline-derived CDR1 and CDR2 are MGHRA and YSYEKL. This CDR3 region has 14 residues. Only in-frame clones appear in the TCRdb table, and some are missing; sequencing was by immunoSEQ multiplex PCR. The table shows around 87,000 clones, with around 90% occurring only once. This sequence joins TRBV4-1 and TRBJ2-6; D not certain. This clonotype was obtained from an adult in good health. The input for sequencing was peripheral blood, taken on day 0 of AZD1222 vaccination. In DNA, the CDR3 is TGCGCCAGCAGCCAGCCGGCTGGGGCCAACGTCCTGACTTTC. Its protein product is CASSQPAGANVLTF.